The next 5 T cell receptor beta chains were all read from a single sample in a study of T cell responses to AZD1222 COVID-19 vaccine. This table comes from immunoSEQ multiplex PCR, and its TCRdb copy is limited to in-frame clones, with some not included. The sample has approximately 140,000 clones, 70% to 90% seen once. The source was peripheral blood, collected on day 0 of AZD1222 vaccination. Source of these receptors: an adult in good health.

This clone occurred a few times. The DNA of the CDR3 is TGTGCCAGCAGCGTAGAAGGGGTTATCACCGGGGAGCTGTTTTTT. It codes for CASSVEGVITGELFF. The chain recombines TRBV9 with TRBJ2-2; tentatively, D is TRBD1 (5 bases). V dropped 0 bases and J dropped 4 bases, with 10 bases sitting between them. This CDR3 is built from 15 residues. Germline loops: CDR1 SGDLS, CDR2 YYNGEE.

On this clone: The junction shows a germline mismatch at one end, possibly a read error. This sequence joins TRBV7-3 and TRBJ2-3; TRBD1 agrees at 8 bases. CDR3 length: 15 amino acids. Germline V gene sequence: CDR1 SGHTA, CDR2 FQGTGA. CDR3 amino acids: CASRLTGGRTDTQYF. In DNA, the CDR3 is TGTGCCAGCAGGTTAACAGGGGGGAGAACAGATACGCAGTATTTT.

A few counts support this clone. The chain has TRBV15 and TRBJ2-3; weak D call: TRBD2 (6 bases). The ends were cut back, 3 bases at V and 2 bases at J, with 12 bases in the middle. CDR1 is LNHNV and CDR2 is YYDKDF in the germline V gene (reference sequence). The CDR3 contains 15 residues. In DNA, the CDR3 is TGTGCCACCAGCAGTGGTAGCGGAGACACAGATACGCAGTATTTT. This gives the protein CATSSGSGDTDTQYF.

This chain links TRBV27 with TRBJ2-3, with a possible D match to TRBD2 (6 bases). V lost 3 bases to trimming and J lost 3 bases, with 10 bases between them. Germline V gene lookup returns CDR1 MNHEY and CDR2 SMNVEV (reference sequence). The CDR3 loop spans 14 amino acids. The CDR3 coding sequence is TGTGCCAGCAGTTTTTCTCGGGGGACAGATACGCAGTATTTT. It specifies CASSFSRGTDTQYF.

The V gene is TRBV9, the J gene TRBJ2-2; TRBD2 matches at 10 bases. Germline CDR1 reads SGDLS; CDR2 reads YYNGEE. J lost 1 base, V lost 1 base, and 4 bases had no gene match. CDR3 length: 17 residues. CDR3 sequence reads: CASSVNPSGRNTGELFF. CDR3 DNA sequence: TGTGCCAGCAGCGTAAATCCTAGCGGGAGGAACACCGGGGAGCTGTTTTTT.